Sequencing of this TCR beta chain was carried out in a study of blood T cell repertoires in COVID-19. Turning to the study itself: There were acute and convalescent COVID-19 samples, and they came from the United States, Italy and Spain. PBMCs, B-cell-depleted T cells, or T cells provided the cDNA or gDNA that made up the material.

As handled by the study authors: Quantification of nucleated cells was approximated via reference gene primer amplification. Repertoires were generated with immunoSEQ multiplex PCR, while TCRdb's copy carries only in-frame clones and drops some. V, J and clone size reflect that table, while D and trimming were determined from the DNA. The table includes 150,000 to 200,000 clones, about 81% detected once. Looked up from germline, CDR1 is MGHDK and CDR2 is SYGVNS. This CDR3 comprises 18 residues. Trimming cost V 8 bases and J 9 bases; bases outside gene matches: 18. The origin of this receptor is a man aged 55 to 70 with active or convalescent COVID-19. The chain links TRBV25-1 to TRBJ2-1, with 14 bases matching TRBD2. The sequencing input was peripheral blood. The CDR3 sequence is CASVPPFETSGGAPEQFF. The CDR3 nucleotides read TGTGCCAGCGTCCCCCCCTTCGAGACTAGCGGGGGGGCCCCTGAGCAGTTCTTC. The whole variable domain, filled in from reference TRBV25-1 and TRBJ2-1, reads EADIYQTPRYLVIGTGKKITLECSQTMGHDKMYWYQQDPGMELHLIHYSYGVNSTEKGDLSSESTVSRIRTEHFPLTLESARPSHTSQYLCASVPPFETSGGAPEQFFGPGTRLTVL.